These T cell receptor beta chains were read from a single sample in a study of control samples from healthy donors and cancer patients. Here immunoSEQ multiplex PCR was the method, and the copy in TCRdb shows in-frame clones only, minus some. The sample shows 61,000 or so clones, roughly 90% of them seen only once. Sequenced: PBMCs. These receptors came from a man aged 55-75 years with colorectal cancer. Both conserved end residues are part of each CDR3. A D gene is named only where the DNA matches it firmly.

TRBV9 TRBD2 CASRRGGGAPNEQFF
TRBV28 TRBD1 CASTHPLGQAYEQFF
TRBV5-6 - CASSHGETQYF
TRBV4-3 - CASSQDLREKGYGYTF
TRBV5-6 - CASRSRGTGELFF
TRBV28 - CASKPQETQYF
TRBV5-1 - CASSIGSSYNEQFF
TRBV4-1 - CASSHQRGNGNEQYF
TRBV7-6 TRBD1 CASSAGQGNEQFF
TRBV6-2/TRBV6-3 TRBD2 CASNPGGGTDTQYF
TRBV3-1/TRBV3-2 - CASSQEGRPEQYF
TRBV30 - CAWSPLGETQYF
TRBV5-1 TRBD1 CASSLVQGATDTQYF
TRBV4-1 - CASSQVPNTGELFF
TRBV27 TRBD1 CASSPISGTGGLEQFF
TRBV11-2 - CASSLTNTGELFF
TRBV20-1 TRBD2 CSASGGGATDTQYF
TRBV6-5 - CASSYSKRSGSPLHF
TRBV10-1 TRBD2 CASSEGRAGEQYF
TRBV6-4 TRBD2 CANTSGGAGETQYF
TRBV3-1/TRBV3-2 TRBD2 CASSQEGGGAYNEQFF
TRBV19 - CASMVQLNTGELFF
TRBV5-6 - CASSYDSSYEQYF
TRBV7-2 - CASSLVLETQYF
TRBV5-1 - CASSLALARNEQFF
TRBV24-1 - CATSDFAPHGGLETQYF
TRBV7-9 TRBD2 CASSLRGGVSEQYF
TRBV5-4 TRBD2 CASSRSGGNYEQYF
TRBV4-3 TRBD1 CASSQRTGLNEQFF
TRBV11-2 TRBD2 CASSLDRGDNEQFF
TRBV25-1 - CASSPGWGHSPLHF
TRBV2 - CASSERDYSNQPQHF
TRBV10-1 - CASSENLNQPQHF
TRBV2 - CASSESDGDNNIQYF
TRBV11-2 TRBD2 CASSLGAGVQETQYF
TRBV28 - CASSFPREKLFF
TRBV12-3/TRBV12-4 - CASSRGRGSPLHF
TRBV19 - CASSILRRVLQETQYF
TRBV6-2/TRBV6-3 - CASSYVEYSNQPQHF
TRBV5-6 - CASSLGGLGTYNEQFF
TRBV7-3 - CASSPNSQGAEQFF
TRBV6-5 TRBD2 CASSFQAGGHNEQYF
TRBV2 - CASSERDIRSYEQYF
TRBV3-1/TRBV3-2 - CASSQVGGNQPQHF